Sequencing of this TCR beta chain was carried out in a study of B cell selection in AIRE deficiency. General study findings and limits: With only TCRbeta sequenced, around a third of shared healthy Treg sequences overlapped Tconv. AIRE-deficient Tconv and Treg repertoires matched healthy donors in TCRBV, CDR3 length, diversity.

Here immunoSEQ multiplex PCR was the method, and the copy in TCRdb shows in-frame clones only, minus some. The sample carries around 22,000 clones, over 90% recorded once. The CDR3 consists of 13 residues. Germline V gene data show CDR1 as LGHNT and CDR2 as FRNRAP. Trimming took off 6 bases at V and 4 bases at J, with 12 bases between the two ends. As for this clone: Its antigen is unidentified.

Regulatory T cells were sorted as CD4+CD25hiCD127low/negative cells. Controls came from healthy donors unrelated to patients. The chain employs TRBV12-5 and TRBJ2-5; D gene unclear. This TCR was sampled from a human donor in good health. The sequenced sample consisted of CD4+CD25+ Tregs sorted from PBMCs. CDR3 bases: TGTGCTAGTGGCCCCACGGGTGGAGAGACCCAGTACTTC. This encodes CASGPTGGETQYF.